The present TCR beta chain was sequenced within a study of T cell clones after liver transplantation. Here immunoSEQ multiplex PCR was the method, and the copy in TCRdb shows in-frame clones only, minus some. This sample has tens of thousands of clones, with roughly three quarters found just once. This clone has a handful of counts. Per the germline V gene, CDR1 is SGHTA and CDR2 is FQGNSA. J gave up 3 bases and V 5 bases, and 10 bases lay outside the gene matches. This CDR3 contains 17 residues. This sequence was found in a human patient who received a liver transplant. The graft donor may be the source of some T cells. The V gene is TRBV7-2, the J gene TRBJ2-4, with TRBD2 matching 10 bases. The sample consisted of CD4+ T cells from blood, taken at the 22-month timepoint. The CDR3 protein is CASSTYSGGQVKNIQYF. The DNA for the CDR3 is TGTGCCAGCAGCACTTATAGCGGGGGGCAAGTCAAAAACATTCAGTACTTC.